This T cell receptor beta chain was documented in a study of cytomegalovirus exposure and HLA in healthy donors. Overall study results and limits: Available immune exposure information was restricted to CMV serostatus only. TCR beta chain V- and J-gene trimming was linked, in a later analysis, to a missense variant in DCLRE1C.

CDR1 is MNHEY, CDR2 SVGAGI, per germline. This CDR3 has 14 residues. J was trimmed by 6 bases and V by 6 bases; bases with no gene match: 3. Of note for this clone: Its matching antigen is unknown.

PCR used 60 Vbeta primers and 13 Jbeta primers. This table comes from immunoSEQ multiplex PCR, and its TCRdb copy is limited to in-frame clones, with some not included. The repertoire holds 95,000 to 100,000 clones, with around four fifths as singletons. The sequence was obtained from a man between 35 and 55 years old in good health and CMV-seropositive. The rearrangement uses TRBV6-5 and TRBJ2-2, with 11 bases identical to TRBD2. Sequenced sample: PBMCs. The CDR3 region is CASRPSGGPGELFF. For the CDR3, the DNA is TGTGCCAGCAGGCCTAGCGGGGGGCCCGGGGAGCTGTTTTTT.